Here is one TCR beta chain with its context. The sample is drawn from a study of blood T cell repertoires in COVID-19. V lost 6 bases and J lost 3, with 8 bases in between. The CDR3 covers 13 residues. The germline gives CDR1 LGHNT, CDR2 FRNRAP. Measured with immunoSEQ multiplex PCR; TCRdb has only the in-frame clones, and not every one. The sample comprises some 270,000 clones, approximately 88% of which are singletons, and 2% to 2.5% rests with the top ten. The TCR comes from a man in his fifties or sixties with acute or convalescent COVID-19. Specimen: peripheral blood. J is TRBJ2-2 and V is TRBV12-5; D is unclear. DNA for the CDR3: TGTGCTAGTGGAAAGGCGGACACCGGGGAGCTGTTTTTT. This encodes CASGKADTGELFF.